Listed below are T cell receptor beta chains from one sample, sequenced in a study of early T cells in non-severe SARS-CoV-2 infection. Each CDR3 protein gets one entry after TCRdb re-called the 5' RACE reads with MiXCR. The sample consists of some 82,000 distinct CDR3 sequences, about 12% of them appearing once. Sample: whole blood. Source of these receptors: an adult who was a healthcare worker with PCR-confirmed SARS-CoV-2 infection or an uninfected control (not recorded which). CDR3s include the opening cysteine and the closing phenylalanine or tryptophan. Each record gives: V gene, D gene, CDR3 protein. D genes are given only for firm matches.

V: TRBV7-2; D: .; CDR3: CASSASTYEQYF
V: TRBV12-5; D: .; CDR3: CASEGSGETQYF
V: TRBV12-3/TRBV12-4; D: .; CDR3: CASGSINEQFF
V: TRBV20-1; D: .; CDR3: CSARDLIEGQNYEQYF
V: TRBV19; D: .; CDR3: CASSMYQVGSEQYF
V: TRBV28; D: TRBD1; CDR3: CASSSPGTEESGANVLTF
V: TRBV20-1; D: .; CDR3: CSASDPYEQYF
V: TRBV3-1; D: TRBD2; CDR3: CASSQGQAGGGETQYF
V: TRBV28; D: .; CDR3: CASSLAGVHFSSTDTQYF
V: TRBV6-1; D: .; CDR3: CASSAYHGGSSYEQYF
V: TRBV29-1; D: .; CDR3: CSATGPTRGEQYF
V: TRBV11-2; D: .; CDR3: CASSTSRASNEQFF
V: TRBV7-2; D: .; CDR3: CASSPWWGSKQFF
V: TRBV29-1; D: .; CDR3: CSVEDEVLYGYTF
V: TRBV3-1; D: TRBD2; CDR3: CASRREAGVDNEQFF
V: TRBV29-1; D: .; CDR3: CSVAPGPTDTQYF
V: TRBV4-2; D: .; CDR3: CASSQPQGGRSGANVLTF
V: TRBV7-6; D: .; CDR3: CASSLGWTYNEQFF
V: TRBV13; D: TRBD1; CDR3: CASSVNRDRGRFEQFF
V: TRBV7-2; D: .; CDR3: CASSLEAASYNEQFF
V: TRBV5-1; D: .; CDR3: CASSLDLSGAGGTDTQYF
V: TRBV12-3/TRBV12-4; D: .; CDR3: CASSLEWHNSPLHF
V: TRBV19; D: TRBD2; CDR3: CASSIDSGGYTDTQYF
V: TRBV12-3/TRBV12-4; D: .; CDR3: CASSLAGPNNEQFF
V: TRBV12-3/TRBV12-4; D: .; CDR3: CASSLGISNQPQHF
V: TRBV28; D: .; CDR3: CASSGPYNEQFF
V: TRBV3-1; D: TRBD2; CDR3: CASNRGLSETQYF
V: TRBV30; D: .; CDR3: CATNRDQGYEQYF
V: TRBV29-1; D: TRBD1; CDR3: CSVTPGQGSEAFF
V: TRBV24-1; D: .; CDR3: CATSDLYDTGELFF
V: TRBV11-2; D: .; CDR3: CASSLDFGRADTQYF
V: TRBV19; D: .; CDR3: CASSRQPTSYEQYF
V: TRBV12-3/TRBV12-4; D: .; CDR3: CASSLVNLNTEAFF
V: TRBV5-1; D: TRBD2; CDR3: CASSFVLAGSNNEQFF
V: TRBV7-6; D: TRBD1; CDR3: CASSPGTGEGLEQYF
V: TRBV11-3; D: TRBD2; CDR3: CASRGLGGREASYNEQFF
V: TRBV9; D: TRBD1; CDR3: CASSVATGADGYTF
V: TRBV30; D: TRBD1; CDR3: CAWSVGTGVGGTEAFF
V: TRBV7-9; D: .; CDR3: CASSLDGRGAQPQHF
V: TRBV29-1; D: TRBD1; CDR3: CSVEGQGARYGYTF
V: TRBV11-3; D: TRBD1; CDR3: CASSLGTGGPNTGELFF
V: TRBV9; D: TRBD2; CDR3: CASSGPGLTTDTQYF
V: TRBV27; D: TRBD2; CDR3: CASSYWGRATDTQYF
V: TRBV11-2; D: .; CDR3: CASSPLMTAGSPLHF
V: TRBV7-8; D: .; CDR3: CASSLFVRESLDYGYTF
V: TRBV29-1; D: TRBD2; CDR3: CSVDPSGVYNEQFF
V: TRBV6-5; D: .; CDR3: CASSYSTGDQPQHF
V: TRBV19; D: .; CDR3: CASSIAQGTQYF
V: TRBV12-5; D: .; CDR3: CASGLVQTQYF
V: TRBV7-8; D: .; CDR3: CASSRLGEGETQYF
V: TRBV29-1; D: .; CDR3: CSAEVGTEAFF
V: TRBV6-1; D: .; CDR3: CASTVMRGSWDAEAFF
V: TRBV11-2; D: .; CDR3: CASSSGPTGSNYGYTF
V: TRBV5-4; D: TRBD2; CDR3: CASSPIWTSGSYEQYF
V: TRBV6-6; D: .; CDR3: CASSPAGTGANKKLFF
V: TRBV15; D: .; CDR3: CATSRSPHEQYF
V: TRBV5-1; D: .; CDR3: CASSLVGVRGPDTQYF
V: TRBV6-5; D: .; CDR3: CASRERTQYF
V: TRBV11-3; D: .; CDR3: CASSLGTASFLSEAFF
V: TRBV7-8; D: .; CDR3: CASSLEITSSYNSPLHF